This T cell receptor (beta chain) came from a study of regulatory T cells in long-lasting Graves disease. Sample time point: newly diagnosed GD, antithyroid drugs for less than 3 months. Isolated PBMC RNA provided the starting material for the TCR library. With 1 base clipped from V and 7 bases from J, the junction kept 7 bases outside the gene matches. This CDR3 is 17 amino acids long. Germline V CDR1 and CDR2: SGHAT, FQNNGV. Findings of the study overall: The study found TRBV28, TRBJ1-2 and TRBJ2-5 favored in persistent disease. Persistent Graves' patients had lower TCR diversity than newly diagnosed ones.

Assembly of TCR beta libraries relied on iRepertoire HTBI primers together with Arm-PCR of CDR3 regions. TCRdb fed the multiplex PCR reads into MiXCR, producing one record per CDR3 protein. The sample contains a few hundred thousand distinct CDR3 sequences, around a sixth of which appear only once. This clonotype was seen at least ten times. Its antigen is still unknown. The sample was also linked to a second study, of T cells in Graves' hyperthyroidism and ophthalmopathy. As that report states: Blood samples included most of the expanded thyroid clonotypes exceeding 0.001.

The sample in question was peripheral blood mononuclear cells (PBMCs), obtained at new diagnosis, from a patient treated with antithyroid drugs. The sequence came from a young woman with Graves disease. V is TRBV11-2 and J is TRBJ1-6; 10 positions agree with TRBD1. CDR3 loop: CASSLVRTGGRNSPLHF. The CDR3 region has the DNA TGTGCCAGCAGCTTAGTGAGGACAGGGGGGAGGAATTCACCCCTCCACTTT.